This T cell receptor (beta chain) was documented in a study of beta chain features in type 1 diabetes. Across the study: Patients did not differ from healthy donors in age, gender or cell yield.

Isolated RNA was reverse transcribed in full, so expressed TCRB transcripts were sequenced. Data came from immunoSEQ multiplex PCR; TCRdb stores just in-frame clones and leaves some out. In the table there are roughly 400,000 clones, approximately 14% of which are singletons. The table lists this clone with a few counts. The sequencing input was naive CD4+ T cells from blood. The clonotype comes from a man in his thirties or forties in good health.

The CDR3 here is CASSLRPGGPNNEQFF. The CDR3 nucleotides are TGTGCCAGCAGCTTGCGTCCGGGAGGGCCCAACAATGAGCAGTTCTTC. This sequence joins TRBV5-4 and TRBJ2-1; 8 positions match TRBD2. The germline V gene has CDR1 SGHNT and CDR2 YYREEE (reference sequence). The CDR3 is 16 amino acids. V trimming: 1 base; J trimming: 5 bases; junction bases outside the gene matches: 8.